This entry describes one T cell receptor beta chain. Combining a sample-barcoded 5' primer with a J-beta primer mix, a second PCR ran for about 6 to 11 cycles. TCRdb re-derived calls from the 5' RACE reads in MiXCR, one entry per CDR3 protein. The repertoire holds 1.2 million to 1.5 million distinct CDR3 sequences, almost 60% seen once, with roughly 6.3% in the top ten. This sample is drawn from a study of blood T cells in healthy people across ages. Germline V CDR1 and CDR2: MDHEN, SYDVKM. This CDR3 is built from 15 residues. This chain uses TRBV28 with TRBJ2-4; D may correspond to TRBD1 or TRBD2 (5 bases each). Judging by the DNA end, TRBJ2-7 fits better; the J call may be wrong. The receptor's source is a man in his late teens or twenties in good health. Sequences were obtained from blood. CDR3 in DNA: TGTGCCAGCGGAAGCGAAGGGACCTCTGAAAACGAGCAGTACTTC. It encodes CASGSEGTSENEQYF.